Each of the 32 T cell receptor beta chains below was sequenced from the same sample in a study of T-cell memory formation after mild COVID-19. TCRdb called the 5' RACE reads again in MiXCR, with one record for every CDR3 protein. The repertoire consists of about 190,000 distinct CDR3 sequences, with 20% to 25% occurring once and the leading ten covering about 23%. Sequencing input: PBMCs or a T cell subset sorted from them (not recorded which). These receptors originate from an adult woman who had mild COVID-19 (a few samples of this study predate the infection). Cell type and time point are not known.

The gene calls are TRBV27 and TRBJ2-7; 7 nucleotides align to TRBD1. Trimming took 6 bases from V and 3 from J; bases not matched to a gene: 8. Germline lookup yields CDR1 MNHEY and CDR2 SMNVEV (reference sequence). The CDR3 has 14 residues. CDR3 residues: CASSSGDSGYEQYF. CDR3 sequence (DNA): TGTGCCAGCAGCAGTGGGGACAGCGGCTACGAGCAGTACTTC.

V is TRBV12-3 or TRBV12-4 and J is TRBJ2-1; TRBD2 matches at 10 bases. V was clipped by 3 bases and J by 6 bases; unmatched bases: 2. The CDR3 runs to 14 residues. The CDR3 region is CASSLGTSANEQFF. The CDR3 DNA sequence: TGTGCCAGCAGTTTGGGGACTAGCGCCAATGAGCAGTTCTTC.

Here the CDR3 reads CASSQVGTPAYNEQFF. For the CDR3, the DNA is TGTGCCAGCAGCCAAGTAGGGACCCCAGCCTACAATGAGCAGTTCTTC. This sequence joins TRBV4-2 and TRBJ2-1; D tentatively fits TRBD1 or TRBD2 (5 bases each). V dropped 1 base and J dropped 2 bases, with 12 bases sitting between them. This CDR3 has 16 residues. Germline CDR1 reads LGHNA; CDR2 reads YNFKEQ.

This clonotype was counted ten times or more. The chain joins TRBV4-3 to TRBJ2-7; tentatively, D is TRBD1 (5 bases). Trimming took 0 bases from V and 4 from J, leaving 10 bases between them. Germline-derived CDR1 and CDR2 are LGHNA and YSLEER. The CDR3 runs to 14 residues. CDR3 nucleotide sequence: TGCGCCAGCAGCCAAGACCAGGGATGGTACGAGCAGTACTTC. It translates to CASSQDQGWYEQYF.

This chain links TRBV18 with TRBJ2-2; unclear D gene. The CDR3 loop spans 13 amino acids. Per the germline V gene, CDR1 is KGHSH and CDR2 is LQKENI. V lost 9 bases and J 6 bases, leaving 14 bases between the germline ends. CDR3 coding DNA: TGTGCCAGGGTCCTGAGTGGGGCCGGGGAGCTGTTTTTT. Protein: CARVLSGAGELFF.

V and J are TRBV12-3 or TRBV12-4 and TRBJ1-2; 11 bases align to TRBD1. The CDR3 runs 13 residues. Germline trimming cut 8 bases from V and 8 bases from J; bases unmatched to any gene: 7. The CDR3 spells CASRTGGLEGYTF. As DNA, the CDR3 is TGTGCCAGCCGGACAGGGGGCCTAGAGGGCTACACCTTC.

This clonotype was counted between two and nine times. This sequence joins TRBV3-1 and TRBJ2-3; 8 bases agree with TRBD2. From germline, CDR1 is LGHDT and CDR2 YNNKEL (reference sequence). V gave up 0 bases and J gave up 4 bases; unmatched junction bases: 9. The CDR3 extends over 17 amino acids. The CDR3 bases are TGTGCCAGCAGCCAAGATGGCAGCGGGAGTAGCGCAGATACGCAGTATTTT. Protein product: CASSQDGSGSSADTQYF.

V is TRBV24-1 and J is TRBJ2-2, with TRBD2 matching over 12 bases. Germline V CDR1 and CDR2: KGHDR, SFDVKD. This CDR3 has 16 amino acids. Trimming cost V 7 bases and J 6 bases; bases outside gene matches: 8. The CDR3 region has the DNA TGTGCCACCAGCGACTCGACTAGCGGGAGCGCCGGGGAGCTGTTTTTT. Translating it yields CATSDSTSGSAGELFF.

In this sample, this clonotype turned up a few times. The chain is built from TRBV6-5 and TRBJ2-1, with 8 bases identical to TRBD1. This CDR3 region has 14 residues. V was pared by 5 bases and J by 5 bases, with 5 bases of the junction left unmatched. Germline loops: CDR1 MNHEY, CDR2 SVGAGI. CDR3 in amino acids: CASSPWTGNNEQFF. CDR3 nucleotides: TGTGCCAGCAGTCCCTGGACAGGGAACAATGAGCAGTTCTTC.

V usage is TRBV5-1 and J usage is TRBJ1-6; tentatively, D is TRBD1 (5 bases). Germline CDR1 is SGHRS and CDR2 is YFSETQ. The CDR3 covers 18 residues. Trimming cost V 0 bases and J 0 bases, with 13 bases left between them. CDR3 region: CASSLVGVSSSYNSPLHF. In DNA, the CDR3 is TGCGCCAGCAGCTTGGTGGGGGTATCTAGCTCCTATAATTCACCCCTCCACTTT.

V and J are TRBV9 and TRBJ1-1; D is ambiguous. The CDR3 extends over 13 amino acids. V was pared by 0 bases and J by 2 bases, with 5 bases between. Germline CDR1 is SGDLS and CDR2 is YYNGEE. CDR3 amino acids: CASSVGRNTEAFF. DNA for the CDR3: TGTGCCAGCAGCGTAGGACGCAACACTGAAGCTTTCTTT.

At least ten counts were recorded for this clonotype. The rearrangement uses TRBV27 and TRBJ2-1; possibly TRBD2 for D (5 bases). V shed 5 bases and J shed 4 bases, with 15 bases lying between them. The CDR3 runs 15 residues. Germline lookup yields CDR1 MNHEY and CDR2 SMNVEV (reference sequence). CDR3 amino acids: CASSIWGVQYNEQFF. The CDR3 DNA follows: TGTGCCAGCAGTATCTGGGGAGTACAGTACAATGAGCAGTTCTTC.

In nucleotides, the CDR3 is TGTGCCAGCAGCCCTATCAACGAGCAGTACTTC. Its translation is CASSPINEQYF. The chain uses TRBV7-8 and TRBJ2-7, with D hard to call. V was trimmed by 5 bases and J by 5 bases, leaving 7 bases between them. The CDR3 sequence is 11 residues long. Germline CDR1 SGHVS, CDR2 FQNEAQ.

This clonotype has just a few counts. The gene calls are TRBV7-6 and TRBJ1-2, with 12 bases matching TRBD1. With 5 bases clipped from V and 0 bases from J, the junction kept 4 bases outside the gene matches. The CDR3 contains 16 residues. CDR1 is SGHVS and CDR2 is FNYEAQ in the germline V gene. CDR3 DNA sequence: TGTGCCAGCAGCCCGGGACAGGGGGCGGCTAACTATGGCTACACCTTC. This codes for CASSPGQGAANYGYTF.

This sequence joins TRBV2 and TRBJ2-1; TRBD2 matches at 8 bases. Germline CDR1 SNHLY, CDR2 FYNNEI. Germline trimming cut 6 bases from V and 7 bases from J; bases unmatched to any gene: 8. The CDR3 length is 14 residues. The CDR3: CASRMGTRGNEQFF. Here the CDR3 DNA reads TGTGCCAGCAGGATGGGGACTAGGGGTAATGAGCAGTTCTTC. The whole variable domain, filled in from reference TRBV2 and TRBJ2-1, reads EPEVTQTPSHQVTQMGQEVILRCVPISNHLYFYWYRQILGQKVEFLVSFYNNEISEKSEIFDDQFSVERPDGSNFTLKIRSTKLEDSAMYFCASRMGTRGNEQFFGPGTRLTVL.

V and J are TRBV4-1 and TRBJ2-3; D not certain. Germline assignment: CDR1 MGHRA and CDR2 YSYEKL. V dropped 0 bases and J dropped 6 bases, with 16 bases sitting between them. The CDR3 sequence is 16 residues long. The CDR3 DNA sequence: TGCGCCAGCAGCCAAGATATTACAGTCCCTTTGGATACGCAGTATTTT. Its translation: CASSQDITVPLDTQYF.

The table lists this clonotype with a few counts. The genes are TRBV7-3 and TRBJ2-3; a possible D gene is TRBD2 (6 bases). V gave up 4 bases and J gave up 4 bases, with 15 bases separating them. The CDR3 spans 15 residues. Germline CDR1 reads SGHTA; CDR2 reads FQGTGA. This chain's CDR3 is CASSYTFGLPDTQYF. The DNA for the CDR3 is TGTGCCAGCAGCTACACTTTTGGACTACCAGATACGCAGTATTTT.

This clonotype has just a few counts. This sequence joins TRBV12-3 or TRBV12-4 and TRBJ1-1; 10 bases align to TRBD1. The CDR3 has 15 amino acids. Trimming removed 5 bases from V and 2 bases from J; junction bases left unmatched: 5. The CDR3 spells CASSPRQGANTEAFF. DNA of the CDR3: TGTGCCAGCAGTCCGCGACAGGGGGCAAACACTGAAGCTTTCTTT.

The chain combines TRBV7-8 with TRBJ1-2; a possible D gene is TRBD1 (6 bases). This CDR3 is built from 17 residues. Trimming took 5 bases from V and 2 from J, leaving 21 bases between them. Germline lookup yields CDR1 SGHVS and CDR2 FQNEAQ. CDR3 protein: CASSEGTISGGNYGYTF. DNA of the CDR3: TGTGCCAGCAGCGAGGGGACAATCTCTGGGGGCAACTATGGCTACACCTTC. The entire variable domain, with the rest obtained from reference TRBV7-8 and TRBJ1-2, is as follows: GAGVSQSPRYKVAKRGQDVALRCDPISGHVSLFWYQQALGQGPEFLTYFQNEAQLDKSGLPSDRFFAERPEGSVSTLKIQRTQQEDSAVYLCASSEGTISGGNYGYTFGSGTRLTVV.

The chain is built from TRBV12-3 or TRBV12-4 and TRBJ2-3; 9 positions match TRBD2. Trimming removed 8 bases from V and 6 bases from J; junction bases left unmatched: 12. There are 15 residues in the CDR3. The CDR3 nucleotides read TGTGCCAGCCGCCCTCGGGCGGGGGGGCTGGATACGCAGTATTTT. It specifies CASRPRAGGLDTQYF.

In nucleotides, the CDR3 is TGCGCCAGCAGCCAAGAAAACAGGGCACAGGACGAGCAGTACTTC. Translation gives CASSQENRAQDEQYF. The V and J genes are TRBV4-1 and TRBJ2-7, with D possibly TRBD1 on 6 matching bases. The germline CDR1 and CDR2 sequences are MGHRA and YSYEKL. The CDR3 spans 15 residues. Trimming took off 0 bases at V and 5 bases at J, with 14 bases between the two ends.

The chain couples TRBV5-1 to TRBJ1-2; no reliable D call. The CDR3 loop spans 16 amino acids. Germline V gene lookup returns CDR1 SGHRS and CDR2 YFSETQ. Trimming took 2 bases from V and 5 from J, leaving 19 bases between them. The CDR3 DNA reads as TGCGCCAGCAGCTTCGACACTGTTCTTTCGGAGTATGGCTACACCTTC. Residues: CASSFDTVLSEYGYTF.

A few counts support this clonotype. The V call is TRBV20-1, the J call TRBJ2-5; D gene ambiguous. CDR3 size: 13 residues. Germline lookup yields CDR1 DFQATT and CDR2 SNEGSKA (reference sequence). The V gene lost 1 base and the J gene lost 1 base, with 7 bases spanning the gap. The CDR3 DNA sequence: TGCAGTGCTAGAGTAGCTAGCCAAGAGACCCAGTACTTC. This translates into CSARVASQETQYF.

The chain is built from TRBV11-2 and TRBJ2-3; D is possibly TRBD1 (6 bases). V was trimmed by 6 bases and J by 3 bases, leaving 10 bases between them. The germline gives CDR1 SGHAT, CDR2 FQNNGV. This CDR3 region has 13 residues. CDR3 DNA: TGTGCCAGCAGTTCTGGACAGACAGATACGCAGTATTTT. It is translated as CASSSGQTDTQYF.

Only a few counts were recorded for this clonotype. The CDR3 DNA is TGCAGCGTTGATGAAGGGATCACAGACAGGGGGTTCGGGTATGGCTACACCTTC. It yields the protein CSVDEGITDRGFGYGYTF. The chain links TRBV29-1 to TRBJ1-2; TRBD1 matches 9 bases. The junction had 19 bases not matched to a gene; V was cut back by 3 bases and J by 5 bases. The germline gives CDR1 SQVTM, CDR2 ANQGSEA. The CDR3 spans 18 residues.

The V call is TRBV4-3, the J call TRBJ2-2, with TRBD2 matching 7 bases. J gave up 4 bases and V 3 bases, and 5 bases lay outside the gene matches. The CDR3 spans 15 residues. Germline V CDR1 and CDR2: LGHNA, YSLEER. CDR3 nucleotides: TGCGCCAGCAGCCACAGATGGGGGGGCACCGGGGAGCTGTTTTTT. Protein product: CASSHRWGGTGELFF.

The genes are TRBV7-8 and TRBJ2-3, with 13 bases identical to TRBD2. From germline, CDR1 is SGHVS and CDR2 FQNEAQ. V was pared by 4 bases and J by 4 bases, with 11 bases of the junction left unmatched. This CDR3 has 18 amino acids. CDR3 coding DNA: TGTGCCAGCAGCTCCTACACTAGCGGGGGGGCCCTGGCAGATACGCAGTATTTT. It codes for CASSSYTSGGALADTQYF. The whole variable domain, remainder taken from reference TRBV7-8 and TRBJ2-3, is GAGVSQSPRYKVAKRGQDVALRCDPISGHVSLFWYQQALGQGPEFLTYFQNEAQLDKSGLPSDRFFAERPEGSVSTLKIQRTQQEDSAVYLCASSSYTSGGALADTQYFGPGTRLTVL.

Ten or more counts support this clonotype. The genes are TRBV12-3 or TRBV12-4 and TRBJ2-1; 8 bases agree with TRBD2. This CDR3 is built from 11 residues. After removal of 3 bases from V and 14 bases from J, the junction contained 3 bases not matched to a gene. The DNA for the CDR3 is TGTGCCAGCAGTTTTGGGACTAGAAAGTTCTTC. It yields the protein CASSFGTRKFF.

In its sample, this clonotype was seen many times. V usage is TRBV28 and J usage is TRBJ1-5; the D is unclear. Trimming took off 8 bases at V and 9 bases at J, with 23 bases between the two ends. CDR1 and CDR2 from the germline V gene are MDHEN and SYDVKM. This CDR3 is 15 amino acids long. CDR3 protein: CASQFGLAGQRPQHF. The DNA of the CDR3 is TGTGCCAGCCAGTTTGGGTTGGCAGGTCAGAGGCCCCAGCATTTT. Full variable domain (outside the CDR3, taken from reference TRBV28 and TRBJ1-5): DVKVTQSSRYLVKRTGEKVFLECVQDMDHENMFWYRQDPGLGLRLIYFSYDVKMKEKGDIPEGYSVSREKKERFSLILESASTNQTSMYLCASQFGLAGQRPQHFGDGTRLSIL.

This clonotype came up a few times. The chain has TRBV3-1 and TRBJ2-7; 7 positions match TRBD2. The length of the CDR3 is 15 residues. V gave up 0 bases and J gave up 6 bases; unmatched junction bases: 8. Germline V CDR1 and CDR2: LGHDT, YNNKEL (reference sequence). CDR3 loop: CASSQDHGGSLEQYF. The DNA for the CDR3 is TGTGCCAGCAGCCAAGATCACGGGGGGAGTCTCGAGCAGTACTTC.

This clonotype was detected many times. The chain employs TRBV12-3 or TRBV12-4 and TRBJ1-1; weak D call: TRBD1 (5 bases). The V gene lost 3 bases and the J gene lost 3 bases, with 14 bases spanning the gap. The CDR3 consists of 15 residues. In DNA, the CDR3 is TGTGCCAGCAGTTTGGGGGTATTGGGGGACACTGAAGCTTTCTTT. The encoded protein is CASSLGVLGDTEAFF.

The chain carries TRBV29-1 and TRBJ2-7, with TRBD2 identical over 10 bases. CDR3 size: 16 residues. V lost 5 bases to trimming and J lost 0 bases; unmatched junction nucleotides: 10. Looked up from germline, CDR1 is SQVTM and CDR2 is ANQGSEA. The CDR3 DNA sequence: TGCAGCGTTTCCGGTCTAGCGGGAGAAAGCTCCTACGAGCAGTACTTC. Residues: CSVSGLAGESSYEQYF.